One sample yielded the 7 T cell receptor beta chains listed below, sequenced in a study of Graves' ophthalmopathy and Graves' hyperthyroidism. Amplification of the TCR beta CDR3 regions used RNA transcripts (as template). Following a first-round RT-PCR that used HTBI primers, a second-round multiplex PCR was carried out. TCRdb re-derived calls from the multiplex PCR reads in MiXCR, one entry per CDR3 protein. The sample has hundreds of thousands of distinct CDR3 sequences; 22% are singletons. The sample comprised peripheral blood. The receptors originated from a woman aged 18-30 years with stable Graves' hyperthyroidism. Some clones in this sample may be carry-over from other donors' samples.

This clonotype was counted at least ten times. Sequence at one end of the junction differs from germline and may be a read error. The chain combines TRBV2 with TRBJ2-4; D unclear. Germline CDR1 is SNHLY and CDR2 is FYNNEI. The CDR3 spans 15 residues. The CDR3 sequence: CASTNDFVGKNIKYF. For the CDR3, the DNA is TGTGCCAGCACCAACGATTTCGTAGGCAAAAACATTAAGTACTTC.

This clonotype was seen a handful of times. This rearrangement joins TRBV12-3 or TRBV12-4 to TRBJ2-7, with D perhaps matching TRBD1 (5 bases). Trimming removed 6 bases from V and 6 bases from J, with 15 bases in between. The length of the CDR3 is 13 residues. The CDR3 loop is CASSFRVSSEQYF. The CDR3 nucleotides are TGTGCCAGCAGCTTCAGGGTGTCGAGCGAGCAGTACTTC.

This clonotype was seen repeatedly, ten times or more. The V gene is TRBV12-3 or TRBV12-4, the J gene TRBJ1-2, with a possible D match to TRBD1 (5 bases). CDR3 length: 14 amino acids. V was cut by 8 bases and J by 8 bases, with 21 bases left in between. Written as DNA, the CDR3 is TGTGCCAGCGGGGGTGGAGAGGGCTCAAGCGGCTACACCTTC. This gives the protein CASGGGEGSSGYTF.

This clonotype was picked up many times. The chain is built from TRBV9 and TRBJ2-7, with a tentative D call TRBD1 (6 bases). V was shortened by 0 bases and J by 2 bases, with 9 bases between the two germline ends. CDR1 is SGDLS, CDR2 YYNGEE, per germline. CDR3 size: 14 residues. The CDR3: CASSVGGQPYEQYF. CDR3 sequence (DNA): TGTGCCAGCAGCGTAGGGGGGCAACCCTACGAGCAGTACTTC.

The rearrangement joins TRBV30 to TRBJ1-5; weak D call: TRBD1 (5 bases). The germline CDR1 and CDR2 sequences are GTSNPN and SVGIG (reference sequence). Between the trimmed V and J ends, which lost 4 bases and 3 bases, there was a span of 10 bases. This CDR3 is built from 13 residues. CDR3 protein: CAWNRIHNQPQHF. DNA for the CDR3: TGTGCCTGGAACAGGATTCACAATCAGCCCCAGCATTTT.

This clonotype was counted ten times or more. The genes are TRBV7-8 and TRBJ2-7; 11 bases match TRBD2. Germline assignment: CDR1 SGHVS and CDR2 FQNEAQ. V gave up 3 bases and J gave up 3 bases; unmatched junction bases: 4. There are 15 residues in the CDR3. CDR3 in DNA: TGTGCCAGCAGCTTGAAGGGACTAGCGGTCTACGAGCAGTACTTC. Translating it yields CASSLKGLAVYEQYF.

The table lists this clonotype with many counts. The chain carries TRBV5-6 and TRBJ1-2; 7 bases fit TRBD1. The CDR3 runs 15 residues. The V and J ends lost 4 bases and 8 bases, in that order; junction bases with no gene match: 14. Germline loops: CDR1 SGHDT, CDR2 YYEEEE. The CDR3 DNA is TGTGCCAGCAGCCAGGGGGACGGCCTCTTAGGCGGCTACACCTTC. Amino acids: CASSQGDGLLGGYTF.